Shown below are 20 T cell receptor beta chains from a single sample sequenced in a study of T-cell memory formation after mild COVID-19. TCRdb passed the 5' RACE reads through MiXCR, listing each CDR3 protein once. Of 300,000 to 350,000 distinct CDR3 sequences in the sample, around an eighth were seen once. Sequences were obtained from PBMCs or a T cell subset sorted from them (not recorded which). These receptors came from a man aged 18 to 29 who had mild COVID-19 (a few samples of this study predate the infection). Cell type and time point are not known.

This clonotype has just a few counts. The chain employs TRBV5-1 and TRBJ2-2, with 8 bases aligning to TRBD2. Per germline, CDR1 SGHRS and CDR2 YFSETQ. V gave up 8 bases and J gave up 7 bases; unmatched junction bases: 13. The CDR3 covers 15 residues. The DNA of the CDR3 is TGCGCCAGTAAACCCCAACCAGCGGGGGACGGGGAGCTGTTTTTT. It encodes CASKPQPAGDGELFF.

V usage is TRBV28 and J usage is TRBJ1-5, with TRBD1 matching over 7 bases. Germline V gene lookup returns CDR1 MDHEN and CDR2 SYDVKM. V dropped 5 bases and J dropped 1; count of bases not matched to a gene: 5. The CDR3 totals 15 residues. For the CDR3, the DNA is TGTGCCAGCAGTATCCGCAGGGGGAGCAATCAGCCCCAGCATTTT. Translating gives CASSIRRGSNQPQHF.

This clonotype has more than one count but fewer than ten. V is TRBV14 and J is TRBJ2-5; no firm D call. Germline V gives CDR1 SGHDN, CDR2 FVKESK. CDR3 size: 13 residues. V lost 4 bases and J 1 base, leaving 7 bases between the germline ends. As DNA, the CDR3 is TGTGCCAGCAGCCCCCTGGGCCAAGAGACCCAGTACTTC. Translating it yields CASSPLGQETQYF.

This clonotype showed up just a few times. V is TRBV6-2 or TRBV6-3 and J is TRBJ2-3; D remains ambiguous. This CDR3 region has 15 residues. V was cut by 7 bases and J by 5 bases, with 19 bases left in between. The germline V gene encodes CDR1 MNHEY and CDR2 SVGEGT. This chain's CDR3 is CASTNGRIFGDTQYF. The CDR3 bases are TGTGCCAGCACCAACGGGCGGATTTTCGGAGATACGCAGTATTTT.

This clonotype was picked up a small number of times. The chain joins TRBV7-2 to TRBJ2-7, with 8 bases fitting TRBD1. The V gene's germline CDR1 is SGHTA and CDR2 FQGNSA. This CDR3 has 14 residues. V shed 3 bases, J shed 3 bases, and the junction held 4 bases outside the gene matches. CDR3 in DNA: TGTGCCAGCAGCTTGATCGGACAGGGCTACGAGCAGTACTTC. This translates into CASSLIGQGYEQYF.

This clonotype appeared a few times. The chain joins TRBV19 to TRBJ1-5; D might be TRBD1 (6 bases). CDR3 length equals 17 residues. Between the trimmed V and J ends, which lost 3 bases and 4 bases, there was a span of 19 bases. Germline V CDR1 and CDR2: LNHDA, SQIVND (reference sequence). The CDR3 nucleotides read TGTGCCAGTAGTATGGGACATGGACGGAATGGGAATCAGCCCCAGCATTTT. Residues: CASSMGHGRNGNQPQHF.

The V gene is TRBV2, the J gene TRBJ2-3; D may be TRBD1 (5 bases). CDR1 and CDR2 (germline): SNHLY, FYNNEI. V shed 3 bases and J shed 1 base, with 11 bases lying between them. This CDR3 spans 15 amino acids. CDR3 in DNA: TGTGCCAGCAGTGAGATCCAGACAGGCACAGATACGCAGTATTTT. Encoded protein: CASSEIQTGTDTQYF.

The chain joins TRBV6-5 to TRBJ2-7; 7 bases fit TRBD1. The V segment lost 4 bases and the J segment 4 bases; nucleotides outside the gene matches: 7. The CDR3 sequence is 14 residues long. Germline loops: CDR1 MNHEY, CDR2 SVGAGI. CDR3 sequence (DNA): TGTGCCAGCAGTTCGCTTCACAGGGGTTACGAGCAGTACTTC. As protein: CASSSLHRGYEQYF.

The chain is built from TRBV7-9 and TRBJ1-6; D is undetermined. CDR3 length equals 16 residues. Germline CDR1 is SEHNR and CDR2 is FQNEAQ (reference sequence). V lost 5 bases and J lost 5, with 16 bases in between. The CDR3 DNA sequence: TGTGCCAGCAGCCCGACGGGAGGCGGCGATAATTCACCCCTCCACTTT. Amino acids: CASSPTGGGDNSPLHF.

Concerning this clonotype: The junction departs from germline at one end; a sequencing error may be responsible. The chain carries TRBV20-1 and TRBJ1-2, with D uncertain. This CDR3 region has 8 residues. The germline CDR1 and CDR2 sequences are DFQATT and SNEGSKA (reference sequence). The CDR3 DNA reads TGCAGTGCTAGAGATCGGGATTTC. Its translation: CSARDRDF.

The chain couples TRBV12-3 or TRBV12-4 to TRBJ1-1, with 8 bases matching TRBD1. V dropped 5 bases and J dropped 11; count of bases not matched to a gene: 4. The CDR3 is made up of 11 amino acids. CDR3 in DNA: TGTGCCAGCAGTCCAGGGGGCAAGGCTTTCTTT. Its protein is CASSPGGKAFF.

This clonotype was detected ten times or more. The chain recombines TRBV7-2 with TRBJ1-5; a possible D gene is TRBD1 (6 bases). Germline lookup yields CDR1 SGHTA and CDR2 FQGNSA. Trimming took 5 bases from V and 7 from J, leaving 9 bases between them. The CDR3 spans 12 residues. CDR3 nucleotide sequence: TGTGCCAGCAGCAAGGGGGGACAGCCCCAGCATTTT. Its protein is CASSKGGQPQHF. The entire variable domain, with the rest obtained from reference TRBV7-2 and TRBJ1-5, is as follows: GAGVSQSPSNKVTEKGKDVELRCDPISGHTALYWYRQSLGQGLEFLIYFQGNSAPDKSGLPSDRFSAERTGGSVSTLTIQRTQQEDSAVYLCASSKGGQPQHFGDGTRLSIL.

As DNA, the CDR3 is TGCAGCACTGCGGGAGGGACCGGGGAGCTGTTTTTT. Its protein is CSTAGGTGELFF. The rearrangement uses TRBV29-1 and TRBJ2-2; 9 positions agree with TRBD2. The CDR3 consists of 12 residues. Germline CDR1 SQVTM, CDR2 ANQGSEA. The junction had 3 bases not matched to a gene; V was cut back by 8 bases and J by 5 bases.

The genes are TRBV24-1 and TRBJ1-5; no reliable D call. Germline V gene sequence: CDR1 KGHDR, CDR2 SFDVKD. V lost 4 bases and J lost 6, with 12 bases in between. The CDR3 length is 14 residues. CDR3 DNA: TGTGCCACCAGTGACCCTGGCGTGGCTCAGCCCCAGCATTTT. It codes for CATSDPGVAQPQHF.

The table lists this clonotype with a few counts. The chain carries TRBV10-1 and TRBJ2-7; TRBD1 matches at 9 bases. V trimming: 8 bases; J trimming: 0 bases; junction bases outside the gene matches: 8. CDR1 is WNHNN, CDR2 SYGVQD, per germline (reference sequence). The CDR3 is 15 residues long. CDR3 DNA: TGCGCCAGCGGGGACAGGGCTTCGAGCTCCTACGAGCAGTACTTC. This sequence encodes CASGDRASSSYEQYF.

The chain has TRBV12-3 or TRBV12-4 and TRBJ1-6, with TRBD1 matching 8 bases. The V gene end was trimmed by 6 bases and the J gene end by 6 bases; junction bases not matched to a gene: 4. CDR3 length: 14 residues. This CDR3 is CASRAGQGNSPLHF. In DNA, the CDR3 is TGTGCCAGCAGGGCTGGACAGGGTAATTCACCCCTCCACTTT.

This clonotype was picked up a small number of times. The rearrangement uses TRBV7-2 and TRBJ1-6; 7 nucleotides align to TRBD1. Germline values: CDR1 SGHTA, CDR2 FQGNSA. After removal of 4 bases from V and 10 bases from J, the junction contained 7 bases not matched to a gene. The CDR3 spans 14 residues. The CDR3 nucleotides read TGTGCCAGCAGCTCCGACAGGGTGGGATCACCCCTCCACTTT. This codes for CASSSDRVGSPLHF.

The chain links TRBV29-1 to TRBJ2-5, with D uncertain. The CDR3 runs 13 residues. Trimming removed 3 bases at V and 4 bases at J, with 12 bases between. Germline V gene lookup returns CDR1 SQVTM and CDR2 ANQGSEA. In nucleotides, the CDR3 is TGCAGCGTTGACCGGCGGTTTGGAGAGACCCAGTACTTC. Residues: CSVDRRFGETQYF.

The chain uses TRBV12-3 or TRBV12-4 and TRBJ2-3; TRBD2 matches 8 bases. J was trimmed by 3 bases and V by 7 bases; bases with no gene match: 6. The CDR3 is 14 amino acids. The CDR3 bases are TGTGCCAGCAAATCAGCGGGGGCTACAGATACGCAGTATTTT. Encoded protein: CASKSAGATDTQYF.

V is TRBV23-1 and J is TRBJ1-2; possible D gene TRBD1, 6 bases. TRBV23-1 is an ORF, and what it does is uncertain. The V gene lost 3 bases and the J gene lost 5 bases, with 34 bases spanning the gap. The CDR3 is 21 residues long. CDR3 in amino acids: CASSHWDLGCGDIPSVYGYTF. The CDR3 DNA reads as TGCGCCAGCAGTCACTGGGACCTCGGTTGCGGGGACATCCCATCGGTTTATGGCTACACCTTC.